A single sample gave rise to the 4 T cell receptor beta chains below, sequenced in a study of brain T cells in children with intractable seizures. TCRdb keeps only in-frame clones here, not all; method: immunoSEQ multiplex PCR. The sample contains about 340,000 clones, 93% of which appear only once. Time point in this sample: blood from clinic visit 5 months post-surgery; TSC patient then seizure free. The specimen was peripheral blood, collected more than 4 months after surgery. These receptors were collected from a boy less than two years old with tuberous sclerosis and intractable seizures.

V and J are TRBV19 and TRBJ1-6, with D uncertain. V lost 0 bases, J lost 9 bases, and 12 bases lay in between. Germline-derived CDR1 and CDR2 are LNHDA and SQIVND (reference sequence). This CDR3 spans 15 amino acids. DNA for the CDR3: TGTGCCAGTAGTATAGATCGTGGAGGTAGTTCACCCCTCCACTTT. Translating it yields CASSIDRGGSSPLHF.

This clone has just one count. CDR3 in amino acids: CASSYSSGSTEAFF. CDR3 DNA: TGTGCCAGCAGTTACTCGTCAGGTTCCACTGAAGCTTTCTTT. This sequence joins TRBV6-2 or TRBV6-3 and TRBJ1-1; D unresolved. Germline values: CDR1 MNHEY, CDR2 SVGEGT. Trimming cost V 0 bases and J 4 bases, with 9 bases left between them. CDR3 length equals 14 residues.

The chain uses TRBV5-6 and TRBJ1-3; perhaps TRBD1 as D (5 bases). Germline loops: CDR1 SGHDT, CDR2 YYEEEE. This CDR3 has 17 residues. V was trimmed by 0 bases and J by 0 bases, leaving 13 bases between them. This CDR3 is CASSLEVGAHSGNTIYF. DNA for the CDR3: TGTGCCAGCAGCTTGGAAGTTGGGGCACACTCTGGAAACACCATATATTTT.

This clone was observed a few times. The chain links TRBV4-1 to TRBJ2-7, with D perhaps given as TRBD1 or TRBD2 (6 bases each). Germline values: CDR1 MGHRA, CDR2 YSYEKL. Trimming took off 4 bases at V and 5 bases at J, with 15 bases between the two ends. The CDR3 is made up of 14 amino acids. CDR3 amino acids: CASSPEGGRDEQYF. The DNA for the CDR3 is TGCGCCAGCAGCCCTGAAGGGGGGCGGGACGAGCAGTACTTC.